This TCR beta chain was sequenced for a study of blood T cell repertoires in COVID-19. Across the whole study: Samples taken during acute and convalescent COVID-19 were collected in the United States, Italy and Spain. PBMCs, B-cell-depleted T cells, or T cells provided the cDNA or gDNA that made up the material.

As handled by the study authors: How many nucleated cells were present was estimated from reference gene primer amplification. This table comes from immunoSEQ multiplex PCR, and its TCRdb copy is limited to in-frame clones, with some not included. D and trimming come from the DNA, and the V and J calls and clone size come from that table. The table has about 15,000 clones, roughly four fifths seen once; the top ten hold roughly 9.1%. The germline V gene encodes CDR1 LNHDA and CDR2 SQIVND (reference sequence). The CDR3 totals 16 residues. Trimming left V 7 bases short and J 0 bases short, with 17 bases between.

This chain connects TRBV19 to TRBJ2-3; D uncertain. The TCR comes from a human donor in a cohort sampled during active COVID-19. The sample consisted of peripheral blood. The CDR3 loop is CASTTRLLPSTDTQYF. CDR3 in DNA: TGTGCCAGTACGACCCGGTTACTACCTAGCACAGATACGCAGTATTTT.